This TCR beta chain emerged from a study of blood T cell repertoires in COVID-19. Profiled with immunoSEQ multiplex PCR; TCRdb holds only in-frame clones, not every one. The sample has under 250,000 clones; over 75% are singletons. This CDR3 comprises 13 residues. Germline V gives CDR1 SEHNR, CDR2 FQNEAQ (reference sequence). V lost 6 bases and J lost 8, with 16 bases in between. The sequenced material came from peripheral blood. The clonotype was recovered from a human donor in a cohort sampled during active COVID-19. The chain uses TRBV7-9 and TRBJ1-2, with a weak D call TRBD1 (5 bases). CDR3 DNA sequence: TGTGCCAGCAGTTCACAGAGCCGGGGGGGCTACACCTTC. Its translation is CASSSQSRGGYTF. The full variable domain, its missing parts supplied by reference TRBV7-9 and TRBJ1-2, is DTGVSQNPRHKITKRGQNVTFRCDPISEHNRLYWYRQTLGQGPEFLTYFQNEAQLEKSRLLSDRFSAERPKGSFSTLEIQRTEQGDSAMYLCASSSQSRGGYTFGSGTRLTVV.